Listed below are T cell receptor beta chains from one sample, sequenced in a study of regulatory T cells in long-lasting Graves disease. TCRdb passed the multiplex PCR reads through MiXCR, listing each CDR3 protein once. The sample has a few hundred thousand distinct CDR3 sequences; approximately 18% are singletons. These data also formed part of another study, on T cells in Graves' hyperthyroidism and ophthalmopathy.

The source was peripheral blood mononuclear cells (PBMCs), collected at new diagnosis, from a patient treated with antithyroid drugs. These receptors originate from a woman younger than 45 with Graves disease. Each CDR3 is given with its conserved first and last residue. The order of the fields is V gene, J gene, D gene, clone size, CDR3 protein, CDR3 DNA. D genes are given only for firm matches. Size values are once, few and many counts, or a class for expanded clones, and some rows have none.

TRBV2,TRBJ1-4,.,.,CASSRRGEGEKLFF,TGTGCCAGCAGTAGAAGGGGAGAAGGCGAAAAACTGTTTTTT
TRBV20-1,TRBJ1-3,.,many,CSARVRGGNTIYF,TGCAGTGCTAGAGTCAGGGGTGGAAACACCATATATTTT
TRBV12-3/TRBV12-4,TRBJ1-1,.,few,CASRVFSRVNTEAFF,TGTGCCAGCAGGGTGTTCTCGAGAGTGAACACTGAAGCTTTCTTT
TRBV7-8,TRBJ2-5,TRBD2,.,CASSSKPTSGRTETQYF,TGTGCCAGCAGCTCTAAGCCCACTAGCGGGAGGACCGAGACCCAGTACTTC
TRBV20-1,TRBJ1-1,.,.,CSARTLQNTEAFF,TGCAGTGCTAGGACCCTTCAGAACACTGAAGCTTTCTTT
TRBV3-1,TRBJ2-7,.,many,CASSQAPLLEQYF,TGTGCCAGCAGCCAAGCCCCTCTTCTCGAGCAGTACTTC
TRBV5-4,TRBJ2-1,.,.,CASSFLNLAPLYNEQFF,TGTGCCAGCAGCTTTTTGAACCTAGCCCCATTATACAATGAGCAGTTCTTC
TRBV6-5,TRBJ2-7,.,many,CASSSLGVYEQYF,TGTGCCAGCAGTTCCTTAGGGGTCTACGAGCAGTACTTC
TRBV6-1,TRBJ2-3,TRBD1,many,CASSLWTGGSDTQYF,TGTGCCAGCAGTCTCTGGACAGGGGGCAGTGATACGCAGTATTTT
TRBV25-1,TRBJ1-2,.,.,CASKAYGGYTF,TGTGCCAGCAAAGCATACGGTGGCTACACCTTC
TRBV7-8,TRBJ1-3,.,many,CASSPRVSSGNTIYF,TGTGCCAGCAGCCCCCGGGTTTCCTCTGGAAACACCATATATTTT
TRBV10-3,TRBJ1-5,.,few,CAMFTRAGNQPQHF,TGTGCCATGTTTACTAGGGCGGGCAATCAGCCCCAGCATTTT
TRBV20-1,TRBJ2-5,.,.,CSARPALGNQETQYF,TGCAGTGCTCGACCGGCCCTAGGGAACCAAGAGACCCAGTACTTC
TRBV11-1,TRBJ1-4,.,many,CASSPGRNEKLFF,TGTGCCAGCAGCCCGGGACGCAATGAAAAACTGTTTTTT
TRBV6-1,TRBJ1-6,.,few,CASSEEWVSPLHF,TGTGCCAGCAGTGAAGAATGGGTTTCACCCCTCCACTTT
TRBV6-5,TRBJ1-4,.,.,CASSYGRVVGEKLFF,TGTGCCAGCAGTTACGGGCGGGTGGTCGGTGAAAAACTGTTTTTT
TRBV5-1,TRBJ2-2,TRBD1,many,CASSRQGANTGELFF,TGCGCCAGCAGCCGACAGGGCGCGAACACCGGGGAGCTGTTTTTT
TRBV20-1,TRBJ1-2,TRBD1,many,CSARAAGTENYGYTF,TGCAGTGCTAGGGCAGCCGGGACAGAGAACTATGGCTACACCTTC
TRBV20-1,TRBJ2-3,TRBD2,few,CSATPLGGVTDTQYF,TGCAGTGCTACCCCTCTGGGGGGGGTCACAGATACGCAGTATTTT
TRBV20-1,TRBJ1-1,.,many,CSAGRLTENTEAFF,TGCAGTGCTGGCCGACTGACGGAGAATACTGAAGCTTTCTTT
TRBV5-1,TRBJ2-5,TRBD1,few,CASSPGTGSRETQYF,TGCGCCAGCAGCCCCGGGACAGGGTCACGAGAGACCCAGTACTTC
TRBV5-1,TRBJ2-7,TRBD1,many,CASSLALTQGADEQYF,TGCGCCAGCAGCTTGGCCCTAACACAGGGGGCGGACGAGCAGTACTTC
TRBV15,TRBJ2-7,.,many,CATSREGTAYEQYF,TGTGCCACCAGCAGAGAGGGGACCGCCTACGAGCAGTACTTC
TRBV6-2/TRBV6-3,TRBJ1-2,TRBD1,.,CASSEGRTGGSGYTF,TGTGCCAGCAGTGAAGGGCGGACAGGGGGAAGCGGCTACACCTTC
TRBV6-1,TRBJ1-2,.,few,CASSEPDRGRYGYTF,TGTGCCAGCAGTGAACCTGATCGGGGAAGGTATGGCTACACCTTC
TRBV3-1,TRBJ2-2,.,many,CASSQDLQRNTGELFF,TGTGCCAGCAGCCAAGACTTACAGCGCAACACCGGGGAGCTGTTTTTT
TRBV11-2,TRBJ1-1,TRBD1,.,CASSTPRGRYTEAFF,TGTGCCAGCAGCACCCCCAGGGGGCGGTACACTGAAGCTTTCTTT
TRBV18,TRBJ2-5,.,many,CASSPPVPGQETQYF,TGTGCCAGCTCACCACCGGTCCCCGGGCAAGAGACCCAGTACTTC
TRBV5-1,TRBJ1-4,TRBD1,many,CASSLDRGGEKLFF,TGTGCCAGCAGCTTGGACAGGGGAGGTGAAAAACTGTTTTTT
TRBV19,TRBJ2-7,TRBD1,many,CASRWGQGDYEQYF,TGTGCCAGTAGATGGGGTCAGGGGGACTACGAGCAGTACTTC